This TCR beta chain comes out of a study of blood T cell repertoires in COVID-19. Study as a whole: The United States, Italy and Spain provided the acute and convalescent COVID-19 samples. Sample material is recorded as cDNA or gDNA derived from T cells, B-cell-depleted T cells, or PBMCs.

Seattle's enrolled individuals joined amid active infection and were then monitored longitudinally. CDR3 length: 14 amino acids. Germline values: CDR1 LNHDA, CDR2 SQIVND (reference sequence). With V trimmed by 7 bases and J by 5 bases, 6 bases remained unmatched. In the original processing: The assay estimated nucleated cells by amplifying reference gene primers. Produced via immunoSEQ multiplex PCR; TCRdb's table is partial and in-frame only. Clone size and the V and J calls come from that table; the DNA yielded D and trimming. Counted here are roughly 230,000 clones, around 90% occurring once; the ten biggest clones make up around 2.3%.

Input material: peripheral blood. This sequence joins TRBV19 and TRBJ2-1, with 9 bases aligning to TRBD2. The sequence was obtained from a woman aged 55 to 70 with COVID-19, enrolled during active disease. The CDR3 sequence is CASMGGLANNEQFF. The DNA for the CDR3 is TGTGCCAGTATGGGAGGACTAGCGAACAATGAGCAGTTCTTC.